What follows are 29 T cell receptor beta chains derived from one specimen sequenced in a study of graft-versus-host responses after intestinal transplantation. The antigens these receptors bind are not known. TCRdb's copy holds only in-frame clones and misses some; the assay was immunoSEQ multiplex PCR. The profile shows 35,000 to 45,000 clones, 90% to 95% of them singletons. The specimen was unstimulated CD8+ T cells sorted from spleen or lymph node cells, collected before transplant. These receptors came from a human donor who was the organ donor for an intestinal transplant.

This chain joins TRBV4-1 and TRBJ2-7; TRBD1 is a possible D gene (5 bases). CDR1 is MGHRA and CDR2 is YSYEKL in the germline V gene. The CDR3 has 14 residues. The germline V and J ends were trimmed by 4 bases and 2 bases, with 12 bases remaining between them. DNA of the CDR3: TGCGCCAGCAGCCCAAGCGACAGCGCCTACGAGCAGTACTTC. Translation gives CASSPSDSAYEQYF.

This sequence joins TRBV9 and TRBJ2-3; 8 positions agree with TRBD1. CDR3 length: 14 residues. The germline V gene has CDR1 SGDLS and CDR2 YYNGEE. With 3 bases clipped from V and 1 base from J, the junction kept 1 base outside the gene matches. CDR3 coding DNA: TGTGCCAGCAGCGGGGGACAGGGCACAGATACGCAGTATTTT. Translating it yields CASSGGQGTDTQYF.

The V call is TRBV4-3, the J call TRBJ1-3; D not resolved. Germline V lookup: CDR1 LGHNA, CDR2 YSLEER. The V gene lost 0 bases and the J gene lost 0 bases, with 9 bases spanning the gap. The CDR3 has 16 amino acids. The CDR3 DNA is TGCGCCAGCAGCCAAGAGATAGGTTACTCTGGAAACACCATATATTTT. Protein product: CASSQEIGYSGNTIYF.

In its sample, this clone was seen once. The CDR3: CASSQDWSQYTDTQYF. The DNA of the CDR3 is TGCGCCAGCAGCCAAGACTGGTCCCAGTACACAGATACGCAGTATTTT. The chain recombines TRBV4-3 with TRBJ2-3; D remains ambiguous. This CDR3 has 16 residues. V dropped 0 bases and J dropped 2 bases, with 12 bases sitting between them. From germline, CDR1 is LGHNA and CDR2 YSLEER.

The chain employs TRBV28 and TRBJ2-5, with 7 bases fitting TRBD1. The end of the DNA fits TRBJ2-7 better, so the J call may be wrong. Germline V gives CDR1 MDHEN, CDR2 SYDVKM. This CDR3 contains 14 residues. As DNA, the CDR3 is TGTGCCAGCAGTCCTCGGACAGGTCCCTACGAGCAGTACTTC. This translates into CASSPRTGPYEQYF.

V usage is TRBV7-9 and J usage is TRBJ2-3, with D unresolved. The germline gives CDR1 SEHNR, CDR2 FQNEAQ (reference sequence). Trimming removed 1 base from V and 2 bases from J, with 10 bases in between. This CDR3 contains 15 residues. The CDR3 loop reads CASSLGGFYTDTQYF. DNA for the CDR3: TGTGCCAGCAGCTTAGGGGGTTTTTACACAGATACGCAGTATTTT.

This chain joins TRBV15 and TRBJ1-1; D unclear. The germline V gene encodes CDR1 LNHNV and CDR2 YYDKDF (reference sequence). Trimming stripped 1 base from V and 3 bases from J, with 3 bases between. The CDR3 sequence is 12 residues long. CDR3 coding DNA: TGTGCCACCAGCAGAGGGGACACTGAAGCTTTCTTT. Translation: CATSRGDTEAFF.

The chain uses TRBV7-8 and TRBJ2-3; maybe TRBD2 (6 bases). The CDR3 contains 16 residues. Per the germline V gene, CDR1 is SGHVS and CDR2 is FQNEAQ. Trimming removed 5 bases at V and 3 bases at J, with 18 bases between. The CDR3 bases are TGTGCCAGCAGCCTGGAGGGAGACTTAGGGACAGATACGCAGTATTTT. It specifies CASSLEGDLGTDTQYF.

This chain uses TRBV7-9 with TRBJ2-5; D may be TRBD2 (5 bases). This CDR3 is built from 14 residues. Trimming took 4 bases from V and 1 from J, leaving 10 bases between them. Per the germline V gene, CDR1 is SEHNR and CDR2 is FQNEAQ (reference sequence). The CDR3 bases are TGTGCCAGCAGCTCCTGGCTAGCCCAAGAGACCCAGTACTTC. The encoded protein is CASSSWLAQETQYF.

In regard to this clone: The germline gene is not matched at one end of the junction; a read error may be the cause. This chain connects TRBV19 to TRBJ1-2; D might be TRBD1 (5 bases). Per the germline V gene, CDR1 is LNHDA and CDR2 is SQIVND (reference sequence). The CDR3 runs to 10 residues. CDR3 in DNA: TGTGCCAGTAGAGTGAGGCGGGACCTCTTC. It is translated as CASRVRRDLF.

The chain is built from TRBV7-2 and TRBJ2-7, with D possibly being TRBD1 or TRBD2 (5 bases each). The CDR3 consists of 14 residues. The germline CDR1 and CDR2 sequences are SGHTA and FQGNSA. Trimming left V 5 bases short and J 0 bases short, with 11 bases between. Here the CDR3 DNA reads TGTGCCAGCAGCAACGACGGGGCCTCCTACGAGCAGTACTTC. Its protein product is CASSNDGASYEQYF. The entire variable domain, with the rest obtained from reference TRBV7-2 and TRBJ2-7, is as follows: GAGVSQSPSNKVTEKGKDVELRCDPISGHTALYWYRQSLGQGLEFLIYFQGNSAPDKSGLPSDRFSAERTGGSVSTLTIQRTQQEDSAVYLCASSNDGASYEQYFGPGTRLTVT.

The chain uses TRBV9 and TRBJ1-2; perhaps TRBD1 as D (5 bases). The CDR3 consists of 14 residues. V lost 4 bases to trimming and J lost 2 bases, with 12 bases between them. CDR1 is SGDLS, CDR2 YYNGEE, per germline. Here the CDR3 reads CASSLGGGNYGYTF. The CDR3 bases are TGTGCCAGCAGCTTGGGGGGGGGAAACTATGGCTACACCTTC.

The rearrangement joins TRBV6-6 to TRBJ2-3; 9 nucleotides match TRBD2. The germline CDR1 and CDR2 sequences are MNHNY and SVGAGI (reference sequence). V shed 0 bases, J shed 3 bases, and the junction held 1 base outside the gene matches. The CDR3 sequence is 15 residues long. The CDR3 nucleotides are TGTGCCAGCAGTTACTCTAGCGGGGGTACAGATACGCAGTATTTT. The encoded protein is CASSYSSGGTDTQYF.

The CDR3 reads CATLRNNEQFF. The CDR3 DNA follows: TGTGCCACATTACGGAACAATGAGCAGTTCTTC. The chain employs TRBV5-4 and TRBJ2-1; the D is unclear. The CDR3 consists of 11 residues. Germline CDR1 is SGHNT and CDR2 is YYREEE (reference sequence). Trimming cost V 9 bases and J 5 bases, with 9 bases left between them.

The genes are TRBV27 and TRBJ2-7, with D perhaps given as TRBD1 or TRBD2 (6 bases each). V dropped 8 bases and J dropped 5 bases, with 19 bases sitting between them. The germline V gene encodes CDR1 MNHEY and CDR2 SMNVEV (reference sequence). CDR3 size: 14 residues. In nucleotides, the CDR3 is TGTGCCAGCTCTCAAGGGGGGCGCCTGAACGAGCAGTACTTC. Translated, it gives CASSQGGRLNEQYF.

This clone was counted once. The chain recombines TRBV4-3 with TRBJ1-4; D is undetermined. Trimming cost V 2 bases and J 7 bases, with 11 bases left between them. Germline CDR1 reads LGHNA; CDR2 reads YSLEER. CDR3 length equals 14 residues. CDR3 residues: CASSQFEGIEKLFF. Written as DNA, the CDR3 is TGCGCCAGCAGCCAATTTGAGGGTATTGAAAAACTGTTTTTT.

The gene calls are TRBV4-3 and TRBJ2-3; 16 bases map to TRBD2. Trimming removed 0 bases from V and 6 bases from J; junction bases left unmatched: 18. Per germline, CDR1 LGHNA and CDR2 YSLEER. The CDR3 contains 22 residues. The CDR3 DNA is TGCGCCAGCAGCCAAGAGGGGAAAAACCCGGGACTAGCGGGGGGGAGTCCTGATACGCAGTATTTT. This encodes CASSQEGKNPGLAGGSPDTQYF.

The rearrangement joins TRBV6-5 to TRBJ2-1; the match to TRBD2 covers 7 bases. Unmatched junction bases numbered 2, after V lost 0 bases and J lost 0 bases. Germline V gene data show CDR1 as MNHEY and CDR2 as SVGAGI. CDR3 length equals 16 residues. This CDR3 reads CASSYSGGSSYNEQFF. The CDR3 DNA reads TGTGCCAGCAGTTACTCGGGGGGGAGCTCCTACAATGAGCAGTTCTTC.

This clone was found once. The chain combines TRBV7-2 with TRBJ2-4; no clear D gene. The CDR3 sequence is 16 residues long. With 1 base removed from V and 4 bases from J, the gap between germline ends came to 14 bases. Germline V gene lookup returns CDR1 SGHTA and CDR2 FQGNSA. In DNA, the CDR3 is TGTGCCAGCAGCTTAGTATTCGGGCAGCTTAAAAACATTCAGTACTTC. It encodes CASSLVFGQLKNIQYF.

The gene calls are TRBV19 and TRBJ1-1; TRBD1 is a possible D gene (5 bases). Per germline, CDR1 LNHDA and CDR2 SQIVND (reference sequence). This CDR3 region has 14 residues. Trimming cost V 7 bases and J 1 base, with 13 bases left between them. CDR3 protein: CASNHNQGNTEAFF. As DNA, the CDR3 is TGTGCCAGTAACCACAATCAGGGGAACACTGAAGCTTTCTTT.

The chain has TRBV25-1 and TRBJ2-1; D is possibly TRBD2 (5 bases). V lost 4 bases and J lost 13, with 8 bases in between. The CDR3 has 10 amino acids. Germline lookup yields CDR1 MGHDK and CDR2 SYGVNS. CDR3 nucleotides: TGTGCCAGCAGTGGGGCGGGCCAGTTCTTC. This translates into CASSGAGQFF.

The sample holds one count of this clone. The chain joins TRBV29-1 to TRBJ2-1; TRBD1 matches at 9 bases. The V and J ends lost 8 bases and 7 bases, in that order; junction bases with no gene match: 9. Germline CDR1 is SQVTM and CDR2 is ANQGSEA. The CDR3 covers 13 residues. CDR3 sequence: CSSGTGTINEQFF. The CDR3 bases are TGCAGCTCCGGGACAGGGACCATAAATGAGCAGTTCTTC.

The chain links TRBV4-3 to TRBJ2-7; 7 bases agree with TRBD2. The germline CDR1 and CDR2 sequences are LGHNA and YSLEER. V lost 0 bases to trimming and J lost 4 bases; unmatched junction nucleotides: 9. The CDR3 is made up of 16 amino acids. The CDR3 region has the DNA TGCGCCAGCAGCCAAGAGTTATGGGCTAGCGGATACGAGCAGTACTTC. Encoded protein: CASSQELWASGYEQYF.

The chain couples TRBV4-3 to TRBJ2-1; D is perhaps TRBD2 (6 bases). Germline assignment: CDR1 LGHNA and CDR2 YSLEER. V lost 0 bases to trimming and J lost 4 bases, with 16 bases between them. CDR3 length equals 17 residues. The CDR3: CASSQDLPLGGYNEQFF. The CDR3 DNA is TGCGCCAGCAGCCAAGATCTCCCTTTGGGAGGATACAATGAGCAGTTCTTC.

J is TRBJ2-2 and V is TRBV4-1; 9 nucleotides line up with TRBD2. Trimming took 9 bases from V and 5 from J; bases not matched to a gene: 13. CDR1 and CDR2 from the germline V gene are MGHRA and YSYEKL. CDR3 length: 16 residues. The CDR3 region has the DNA TGCGCCAGTTCAGCTGGCGGGGGGGCGTCTACCGGGGAGCTGTTTTTT. It codes for CASSAGGGASTGELFF.

The rearrangement links TRBV28 to TRBJ1-1; D remains ambiguous. The CDR3 has 14 residues. Germline-derived CDR1 and CDR2 are MDHEN and SYDVKM. V was pared by 0 bases and J by 4 bases, with 9 bases between. CDR3 amino acids: CASSLWGRSTEAFF. CDR3 nucleotide sequence: TGTGCCAGCAGTTTATGGGGTAGGAGCACTGAAGCTTTCTTT. The whole variable domain, filled in from reference TRBV28 and TRBJ1-1, reads DVKVTQSSRYLVKRTGEKVFLECVQDMDHENMFWYRQDPGLGLRLIYFSYDVKMKEKGDIPEGYSVSREKKERFSLILESASTNQTSMYLCASSLWGRSTEAFFGQGTRLTVV.

The chain combines TRBV9 with TRBJ2-2, with 8 nucleotides matching TRBD1. Germline V gene lookup returns CDR1 SGDLS and CDR2 YYNGEE. The CDR3 is 15 amino acids. The J segment lost 7 bases and the V segment lost 0 bases, leaving 5 bases of the junction unmatched. Here the CDR3 DNA reads TGTGCCAGCAGCGTAGGGCAGGGGGCGAGCGGGGAGCTGTTTTTT. It codes for CASSVGQGASGELFF.

The rearrangement uses TRBV7-9 and TRBJ2-7, with D possibly called TRBD1 or TRBD2 (5 bases each). Germline assignment: CDR1 SEHNR and CDR2 FQNEAQ (reference sequence). Trimming left V 5 bases short and J 4 bases short, with 15 bases between. The CDR3 contains 14 residues. CDR3 region: CASSPPGPPYEQYF. The DNA of the CDR3 is TGTGCCAGCAGCCCACCGGGACCCCCTTACGAGCAGTACTTC.

V gene TRBV10-1 combines with J gene TRBJ2-3; either TRBD1 or TRBD2 may fit D (6 bases each). The germline V gene encodes CDR1 WNHNN and CDR2 SYGVQD (reference sequence). The V gene lost 2 bases and the J gene lost 5 bases, with 14 bases spanning the gap. This CDR3 has 15 amino acids. The CDR3 is CASSETGFGGDTQYF. DNA for the CDR3: TGCGCCAGCAGTGAGACAGGGTTCGGGGGAGATACGCAGTATTTT.